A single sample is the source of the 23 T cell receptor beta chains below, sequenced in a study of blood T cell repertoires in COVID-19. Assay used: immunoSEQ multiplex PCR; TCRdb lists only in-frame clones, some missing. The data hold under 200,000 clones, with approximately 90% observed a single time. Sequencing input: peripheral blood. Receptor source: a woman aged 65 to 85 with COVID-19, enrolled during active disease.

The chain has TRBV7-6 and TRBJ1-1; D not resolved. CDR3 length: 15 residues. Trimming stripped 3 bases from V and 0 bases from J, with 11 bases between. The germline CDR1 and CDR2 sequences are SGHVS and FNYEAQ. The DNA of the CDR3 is TGTGCCAGCAGCTTCGCCACCGGGATGAACACTGAAGCTTTCTTT. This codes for CASSFATGMNTEAFF.

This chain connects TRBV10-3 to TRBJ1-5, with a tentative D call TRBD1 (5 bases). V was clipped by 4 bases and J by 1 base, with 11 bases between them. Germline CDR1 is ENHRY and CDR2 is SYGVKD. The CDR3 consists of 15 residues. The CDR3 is CAISGGGESNQPQHF. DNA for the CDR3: TGTGCCATCAGTGGAGGAGGGGAAAGCAATCAGCCCCAGCATTTT.

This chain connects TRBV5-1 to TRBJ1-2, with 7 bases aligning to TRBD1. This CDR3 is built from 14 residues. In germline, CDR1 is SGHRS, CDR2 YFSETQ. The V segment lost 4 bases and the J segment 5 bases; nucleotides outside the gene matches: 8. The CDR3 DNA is TGCGCCAGCAGCCCTCTTGGACAGGCGTATGGCTACACCTTC. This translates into CASSPLGQAYGYTF.

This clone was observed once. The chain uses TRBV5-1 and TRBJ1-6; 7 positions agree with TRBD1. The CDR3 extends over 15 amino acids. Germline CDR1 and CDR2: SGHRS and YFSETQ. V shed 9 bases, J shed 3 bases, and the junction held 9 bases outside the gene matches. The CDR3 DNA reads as TGCGCCACCCGGGACAGTCAGAACTATAATTCACCCCTCCACTTT. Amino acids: CATRDSQNYNSPLHF. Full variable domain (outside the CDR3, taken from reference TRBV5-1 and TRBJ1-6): KAGVTQTPRYLIKTRGQQVTLSCSPISGHRSVSWYQQTPGQGLQFLFEYFSETQRNKGNFPGRFSGRQFSNSRSEMNVSTLELGDSALYLCATRDSQNYNSPLHFGNGTRLTVT.

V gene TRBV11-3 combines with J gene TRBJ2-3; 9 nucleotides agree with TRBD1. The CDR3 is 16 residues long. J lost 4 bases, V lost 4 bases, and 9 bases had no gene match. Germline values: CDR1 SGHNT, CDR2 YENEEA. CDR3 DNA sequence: TGTGCCAGCAGCTACGGGACAGGGATTTTTCCAGATACGCAGTATTTT. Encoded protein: CASSYGTGIFPDTQYF.

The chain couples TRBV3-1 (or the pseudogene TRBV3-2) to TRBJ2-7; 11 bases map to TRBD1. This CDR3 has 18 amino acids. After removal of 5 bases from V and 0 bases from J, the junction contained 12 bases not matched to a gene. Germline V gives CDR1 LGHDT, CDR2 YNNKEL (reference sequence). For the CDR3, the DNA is TGTGCCAGCAGCTTAACGGACAGGGGGCCGACCAGCTCCTACGAGCAGTACTTC. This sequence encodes CASSLTDRGPTSSYEQYF.

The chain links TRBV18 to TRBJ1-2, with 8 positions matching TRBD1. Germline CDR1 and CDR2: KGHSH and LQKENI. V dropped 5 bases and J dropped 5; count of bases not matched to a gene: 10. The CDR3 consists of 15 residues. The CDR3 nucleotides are TGTGCCAGCTCAAAGAACCCGGGACAGGATTATGGCTACACCTTC. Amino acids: CASSKNPGQDYGYTF.

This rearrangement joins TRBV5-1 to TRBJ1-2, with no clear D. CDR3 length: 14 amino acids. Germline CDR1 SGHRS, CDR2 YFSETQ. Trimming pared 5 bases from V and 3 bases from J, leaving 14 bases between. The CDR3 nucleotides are TGCGCCAGCAGTACTGCTCCGCCCGACTATGGCTACACCTTC. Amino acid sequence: CASSTAPPDYGYTF.

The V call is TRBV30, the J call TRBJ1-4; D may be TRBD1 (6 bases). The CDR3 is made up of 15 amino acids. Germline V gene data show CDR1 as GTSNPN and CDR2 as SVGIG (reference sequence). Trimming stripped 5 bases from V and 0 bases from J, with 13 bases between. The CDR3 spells CAWGTGTATNEKLFF. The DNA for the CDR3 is TGTGCCTGGGGCACAGGGACCGCAACTAATGAAAAACTGTTTTTT.

The CDR3 DNA reads TGTGCCAGCAGCGTGACAGGGCGGGCCAACGTCCTGACTTTC. Its translation is CASSVTGRANVLTF. V and J are TRBV7-9 and TRBJ2-6; 7 bases line up with TRBD1. With 5 bases clipped from V and 5 bases from J, the junction kept 3 bases outside the gene matches. Per the germline V gene, CDR1 is SEHNR and CDR2 is FQNEAQ (reference sequence). The CDR3 is 14 amino acids.

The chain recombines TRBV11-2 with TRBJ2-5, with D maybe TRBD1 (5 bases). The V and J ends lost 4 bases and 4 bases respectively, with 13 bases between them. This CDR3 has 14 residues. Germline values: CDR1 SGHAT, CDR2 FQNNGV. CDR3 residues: CASSSPQGRETQYF. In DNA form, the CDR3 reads TGTGCCAGCAGCTCTCCCCAGGGTAGAGAGACCCAGTACTTC.

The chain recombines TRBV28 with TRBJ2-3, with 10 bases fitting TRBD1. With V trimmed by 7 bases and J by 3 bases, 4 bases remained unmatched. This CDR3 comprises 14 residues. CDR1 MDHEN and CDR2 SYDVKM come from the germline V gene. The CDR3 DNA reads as TGTGCCAGCAAGCCGGGACAGGGGACAGATACGCAGTATTTT. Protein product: CASKPGQGTDTQYF.

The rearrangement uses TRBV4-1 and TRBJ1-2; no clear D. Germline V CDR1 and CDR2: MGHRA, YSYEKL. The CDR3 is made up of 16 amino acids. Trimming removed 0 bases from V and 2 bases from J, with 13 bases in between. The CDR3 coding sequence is TGCGCCAGCAGCCAAGATCACGTCGCAGGCAACTATGGCTACACCTTC. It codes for CASSQDHVAGNYGYTF.

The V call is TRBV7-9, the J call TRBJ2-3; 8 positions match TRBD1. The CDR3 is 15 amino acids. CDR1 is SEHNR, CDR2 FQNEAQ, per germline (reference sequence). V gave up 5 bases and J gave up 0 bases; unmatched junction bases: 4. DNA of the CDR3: TGTGCCAGCAGCGAAACAGGGGGTAGCACAGATACGCAGTATTTT. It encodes CASSETGGSTDTQYF. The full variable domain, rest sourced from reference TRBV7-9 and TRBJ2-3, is DTGVSQNPRHKITKRGQNVTFRCDPISEHNRLYWYRQTLGQGPEFLTYFQNEAQLEKSRLLSDRFSAERPKGSFSTLEIQRTEQGDSAMYLCASSETGGSTDTQYFGPGTRLTVL.

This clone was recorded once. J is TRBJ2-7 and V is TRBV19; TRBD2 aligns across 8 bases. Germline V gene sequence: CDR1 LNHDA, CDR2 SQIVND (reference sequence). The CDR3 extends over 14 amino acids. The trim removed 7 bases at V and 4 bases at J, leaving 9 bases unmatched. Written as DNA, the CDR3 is TGTGCCAGTACCCAAAGCGGGGGACTTTACGAGCAGTACTTC. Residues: CASTQSGGLYEQYF.

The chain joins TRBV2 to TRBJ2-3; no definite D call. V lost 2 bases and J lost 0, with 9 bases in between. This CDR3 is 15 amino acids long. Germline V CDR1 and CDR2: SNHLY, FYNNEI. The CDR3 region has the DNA TGTGCCAGCAGTGAAACAGTTGGTAGCACAGATACGCAGTATTTT. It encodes CASSETVGSTDTQYF.

Written as DNA, the CDR3 is TGCGCCAGCACCCCCACTAGCAGCTACAATGAGCAGTTCTTC. Translating it yields CASTPTSSYNEQFF. The chain carries TRBV5-1 and TRBJ2-1, with D possibly matching TRBD2 (6 bases). Germline CDR1 SGHRS, CDR2 YFSETQ. V lost 6 bases and J lost 3, with 13 bases in between. The CDR3 sequence is 14 residues long.

For the CDR3, the DNA is TGTGCCAGCAGGGCCGGGGTGGGTTTAGATGAGCAGTTCTTC. It codes for CASRAGVGLDEQFF. The chain employs TRBV6-5 and TRBJ2-1; TRBD2 is a possible D gene (5 bases). Germline lookup yields CDR1 MNHEY and CDR2 SVGAGI. The V end was cut by 6 bases, the J end by 8 bases, with 17 bases between. The CDR3 length is 14 residues.

CDR3 coding DNA: TGCAGTGCTAGTAGCCCCCAAGAGACCCAGTACTTC. This sequence encodes CSASSPQETQYF. The chain employs TRBV20-1 and TRBJ2-5; no firm D call. Per germline, CDR1 DFQATT and CDR2 SNEGSKA (reference sequence). Trimming cost V 3 bases and J 1 base, with 6 bases left between them. CDR3 length equals 12 residues.

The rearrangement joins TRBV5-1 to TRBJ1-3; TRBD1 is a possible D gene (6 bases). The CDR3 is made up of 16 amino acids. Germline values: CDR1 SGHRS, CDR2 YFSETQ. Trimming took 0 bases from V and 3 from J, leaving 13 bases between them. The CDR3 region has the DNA TGCGCCAGCAGCTTGGGTCCACAGGGAGATGGAAACACCATATATTTT. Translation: CASSLGPQGDGNTIYF. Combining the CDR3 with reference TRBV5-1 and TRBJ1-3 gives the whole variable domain KAGVTQTPRYLIKTRGQQVTLSCSPISGHRSVSWYQQTPGQGLQFLFEYFSETQRNKGNFPGRFSGRQFSNSRSEMNVSTLELGDSALYLCASSLGPQGDGNTIYFGEGSWLTVV.

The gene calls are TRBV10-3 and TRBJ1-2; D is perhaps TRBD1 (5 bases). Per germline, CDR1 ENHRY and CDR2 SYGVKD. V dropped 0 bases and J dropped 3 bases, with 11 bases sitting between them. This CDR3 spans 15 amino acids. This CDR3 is CAISESEGLYYGYTF. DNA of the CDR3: TGTGCCATCAGTGAGTCGGAGGGACTCTACTATGGCTACACCTTC.

Here the CDR3 DNA reads TGCGCCAGCAGCTTGGGACAGAGCAATCAGCCCCAGCATTTT. It encodes CASSLGQSNQPQHF. The rearrangement joins TRBV5-1 to TRBJ1-5; a weak D match, TRBD1 (5 bases). Trimming removed 0 bases at V and 1 base at J, with 5 bases between. Germline lookup yields CDR1 SGHRS and CDR2 YFSETQ. The CDR3 consists of 14 residues.

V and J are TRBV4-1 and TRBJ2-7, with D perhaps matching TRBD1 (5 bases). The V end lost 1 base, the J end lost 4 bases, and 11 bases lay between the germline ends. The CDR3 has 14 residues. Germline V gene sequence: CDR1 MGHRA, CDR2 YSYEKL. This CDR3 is CASSQGPQGYEQYF. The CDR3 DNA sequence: TGCGCCAGCAGCCAAGGTCCTCAGGGTTACGAGCAGTACTTC.